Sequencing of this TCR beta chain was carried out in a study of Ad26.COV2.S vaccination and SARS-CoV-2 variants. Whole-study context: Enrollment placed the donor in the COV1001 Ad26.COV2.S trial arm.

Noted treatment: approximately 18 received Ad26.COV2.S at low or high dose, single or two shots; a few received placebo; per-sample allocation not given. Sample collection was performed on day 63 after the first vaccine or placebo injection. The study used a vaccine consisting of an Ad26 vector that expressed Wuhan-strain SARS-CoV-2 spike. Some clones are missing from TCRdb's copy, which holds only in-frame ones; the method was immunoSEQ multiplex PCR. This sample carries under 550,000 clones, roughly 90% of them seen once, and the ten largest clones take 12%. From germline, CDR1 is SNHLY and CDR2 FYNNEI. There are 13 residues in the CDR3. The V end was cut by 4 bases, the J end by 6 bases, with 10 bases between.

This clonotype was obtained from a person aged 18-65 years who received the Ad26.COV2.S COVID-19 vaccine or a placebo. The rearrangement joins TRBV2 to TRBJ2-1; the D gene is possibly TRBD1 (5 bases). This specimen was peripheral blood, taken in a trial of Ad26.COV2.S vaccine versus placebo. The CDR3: CASSVGQPNEQFF. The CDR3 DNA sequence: TGTGCCAGCAGTGTCGGACAACCCAATGAGCAGTTCTTC.